These T cell receptor beta chains were read from a single sample in a study of T-cell reconstitution after alpha-beta-depleted transplantation in children. TCRdb re-derived calls from the PCR reads in MiXCR, one entry per CDR3 protein. The sample contains about 500,000 distinct CDR3 sequences, about an eighth of which appear only once. The starting material was PBMCs, mostly from graft donor cells, obtained 180 days after TCRalphabeta/CD19-depleted stem cell transplant. These receptors were obtained from a female patient aged 2-9 years who had a stem cell transplant for aplastic anemia, so the T cells may come from the graft donor. CDR3s include the opening cysteine and the closing phenylalanine or tryptophan. D genes are given only for firm matches. Size is omitted from some rows. Given values are once, few, many or a class for expanded clones.

TRBJ1-1	14	TRBV12-3/TRBV12-4	NA	NA	TGTGCCAGCAGTTTAGAGGGTCGAGGCACTGAAGCTTTCTTT	CASSLEGRGTEAFF
TRBJ1-1	15	TRBV9	few	NA	TGTGCCAGCAGCGTGGTTTGGCAGGCGAACACTGAAGCTTTCTTT	CASSVVWQANTEAFF
TRBJ2-7	14	TRBV5-6	NA	TRBD1	TGTGCCAGCAATGAGGCGAGGGGGCCGTACGAGCAGTACTTC	CASNEARGPYEQYF
TRBJ1-3	12	TRBV6-6	many	NA	TGTGCCAGCAGGGGTACTGGAAACACCATATATTTT	CASRGTGNTIYF
TRBJ2-7	18	TRBV10-3	few	NA	TGTGCCATCAGTGAGGATTTGTTTATACCTAGGCTGACGTGGGAGCAGTACTTC	CAISEDLFIPRLTWEQYF
TRBJ2-5	13	TRBV10-3	NA	NA	TGTGCCCCTCCCCCGGGCCCTCGGGAGACCCAGTACTTC	CAPPPGPRETQYF
TRBJ2-1	14	TRBV19	NA	TRBD2	TGTGCCAGTACCAAAGGGGTAGCGGGATTTGAGCAGTTCTTC	CASTKGVAGFEQFF
TRBJ2-2	16	TRBV15	many	NA	TGTGCCACCAGCAGAAATCCCACTCGGTACACCGGGGAGCTGTTTTTT	CATSRNPTRYTGELFF
TRBJ2-1	14	TRBV25-1	many	NA	TGTGCCAGCAGTAACGGTGCACGGTACGATGAGCAGTTCTTC	CASSNGARYDEQFF
TRBJ2-5	9	TRBV29-1	NA	NA	TGCAGCGTTGAAGAGACCCAGTACTTC	CSVEETQYF
TRBJ1-6	17	TRBV7-8	few	TRBD1	TGTGCCAGCAGCTCCCTGACAGGGAGATTTTATAATTCACCCCTCCACTTT	CASSSLTGRFYNSPLHF
TRBJ2-7	15	TRBV9	NA	NA	TGTGCCAGCAGCGTAGGACAGGCCTACTCCTACGAGCAGTACTTC	CASSVGQAYSYEQYF
TRBJ2-2	12	TRBV5-1	many	NA	TGCGCCAGCCGCTACAGTACTGGGGAGCTGTTTTTT	CASRYSTGELFF
TRBJ1-5	15	TRBV12-3/TRBV12-4	NA	NA	TGTGCCAGCAGACCGGGACAAGGGGGGCTACAGCCCCGGCATTTT	CASRPGQGGLQPRHF
TRBJ2-1	14	TRBV27	NA	TRBD2	TGTGCCAGCTGGCGGACTAGCGGGTTTAATGAGCAGTTCTTC	CASWRTSGFNEQFF
TRBJ2-7	16	TRBV4-3	NA	TRBD2	TGCGCCAGCAGCCAGTTAAGCGGGGGCAGCTCCTACGAGCAGTACTTC	CASSQLSGGSSYEQYF
TRBJ2-6	16	TRBV15	few	NA	TGTGCCACCAGCAGGGCCGATCAATCTGGGGCCAACGTCCTGACTTTC	CATSRADQSGANVLTF
TRBJ1-5	20	TRBV4-3	NA	TRBD1	TGCGCCAGCAGCCAAGAAATCCCGGACAGGGGCGCTTATAGCAATCAGCCCCAGCATTTT	CASSQEIPDRGAYSNQPQHF
TRBJ2-2	15	TRBV7-2	few	NA	TGTGCCAGCAGCTTCCGGGACACAGCACCCGGGGAGCTGTTTTTT	CASSFRDTAPGELFF
TRBJ2-7	12	TRBV6-6	few	NA	TGTGCCAGCAGGGTAGGACCTTACGAGCAGTACTTC	CASRVGPYEQYF
TRBJ2-7	13	TRBV12-3/TRBV12-4	many	TRBD1	TGTGCCAGCAGTTATACAGGGGGGTACGAGCAGTACTTC	CASSYTGGYEQYF
TRBJ1-1	16	TRBV12-2	NA	NA	TGTGCAAGTCGCTTAGAGGGGCAGGCCATGAACACTGAAGCTTTCTTT	CASRLEGQAMNTEAFF
TRBJ2-1	16	TRBV6-2/TRBV6-3	NA	NA	TGTGCCAGCAGTTACTCGGAGAGATGGTCCTACAATGAGCAGTTCTTC	CASSYSERWSYNEQFF
TRBJ2-2	13	TRBV7-3	few	NA	TGTGCCAGCAGCTCTAGAGTTAGTCGGGAGCTGTTTTTT	CASSSRVSRELFF
TRBJ2-1	13	TRBV6-6	NA	TRBD2	TGTGCCAGCAGTTCACACGGGAGGAATGAGCAGTTCTTC	CASSSHGRNEQFF
TRBJ2-7	14	TRBV29-1	few	NA	TGCAGCGCGCTAAAGGACAGCTTTAACCACGAGCAGTACTTC	CSALKDSFNHEQYF
TRBJ2-1	13	TRBV24-1	NA	TRBD2	TGTGCCTCCTCCGGGACTAGCGTAAATGAGCAGTTCTTC	CASSGTSVNEQFF
TRBJ2-4	13	TRBV20-1	few	NA	TGCAGTGCTTCCCGACTAGAGAAAAACATTCAGTACTTC	CSASRLEKNIQYF
TRBJ2-1	18	TRBV11-1	NA	NA	TGTGCCAGCAGCTTAGTCCCCTCGCGGGACTTACGACACAATGAGCAGTTCTTC	CASSLVPSRDLRHNEQFF
TRBJ2-1	16	TRBV5-1	few	NA	TGCGCCAGCAGCTTAGGTTACGGCAAATCCTACAATGAGCAGTTCTTC	CASSLGYGKSYNEQFF
TRBJ2-7	13	TRBV5-1	NA	NA	TGCGCCAGCAGCCCACGCGGCAGCCACGAGCAGTACTTC	CASSPRGSHEQYF
TRBJ1-4	14	TRBV7-9	NA	TRBD1	TGTGCCAGCAGTCGACAGGGGTTAGACGAAAAACTGTTTTTT	CASSRQGLDEKLFF
TRBJ2-7	13	TRBV27	NA	NA	TGTGCCAGCAGTTGGAGAGGGAACCACGAGCAGTACTTC	CASSWRGNHEQYF